One and the same sample provided the 12 T cell receptor beta chains below, sequenced in a study of CXCR3-negative and CXCR3-positive naive CD8 T cells. UMI-labeled 5' RACE yielded the TRB cDNA libraries. TCRdb processed the 5' RACE reads again and assigns one entry to each CDR3 protein, with no DNA. The listing records about 5,500 distinct CDR3 sequences. The material sequenced was naive CXCR3- CD8+ T cells from blood. Subset specified: CD45RO-CCR7+CD27+CD95- naive CD8+ T cells lacking CXCR3 (TNR3-). The origin of the receptors is a human donor in good health. Some clones in this sample may be carry-over from other donors' samples.

This sequence joins TRBV29-1 and TRBJ2-5; no DNA is available, so the TRBD2 call from TCRdb remains unchecked. The CDR3 length is 14 residues. Germline loops: CDR1 SQVTM, CDR2 ANQGSEA. The CDR3 loop is CSVEPGQAFETQYF. Complete variable domain (other parts from reference TRBV29-1 and TRBJ2-5): SAVISQKPSRDICQRGTSLTIQCQVDSQVTMMFWYRQQPGQSLTLIATANQGSEATYESGFVIDKFPISRPNLTFSTLTVSNMSPEDSSIYLCSVEPGQAFETQYFGPGTRLLVL.

According to its frequency, this clonotype is medium-sized (0.01 to 0.1%). V and J are TRBV6-5 and TRBJ2-7; without DNA, the TCRdb call of TRBD1 cannot be checked. This CDR3 has 15 residues. Germline loops: CDR1 MNHEY, CDR2 SVGAGI. CDR3 amino acids: CASSSLQGSPYEQYF.

This clonotype is called medium-sized based on its frequency. The chain recombines TRBV20-1 with TRBJ2-7. CDR1 DFQATT and CDR2 SNEGSKA come from the germline V gene (reference sequence). The CDR3 runs 13 residues. CDR3 region: CSAREGFGSEQYF.

By frequency, this clonotype registers medium-sized (0.01 to 0.1%). The rearrangement links TRBV7-9 to TRBJ1-1; without DNA, the TCRdb call of TRBD1 cannot be checked. The germline CDR1 and CDR2 sequences are SEHNR and FQNEAQ (reference sequence). The CDR3 totals 17 residues. The CDR3 loop is CASSSTTDRGSNTEAFF. Filled out from reference TRBV7-9 and TRBJ1-1, the complete variable domain reads DTGVSQNPRHKITKRGQNVTFRCDPISEHNRLYWYRQTLGQGPEFLTYFQNEAQLEKSRLLSDRFSAERPKGSFSTLEIQRTEQGDSAMYLCASSSTTDRGSNTEAFFGQGTRLTVV.

This chain uses TRBV9 with TRBJ1-1. The CDR3 runs to 16 residues. CDR1 SGDLS and CDR2 YYNGEE come from the germline V gene. The CDR3 is CASSATSSNRNTEAFF.

This clonotype is labeled medium-sized based on frequency. The CDR3 spells CASSPDAGGFSNEQFF. This rearrangement joins TRBV27 to TRBJ2-1; TCRdb proposes TRBD1, but this gene call is untestable without DNA. This CDR3 comprises 16 residues. In germline, CDR1 is MNHEY, CDR2 SMNVEV (reference sequence).

This clonotype is deemed medium-sized by its frequency. Here the CDR3 reads CASSTNLIGSDYNEQFF. The rearrangement links TRBV2 to TRBJ2-1. The germline CDR1 and CDR2 sequences are SNHLY and FYNNEI. This CDR3 is built from 17 residues.

Frequency places this clonotype as medium-sized. The V gene is TRBV4-3, the J gene TRBJ2-5; lacking DNA, the TRBD2 call made by TCRdb goes unchecked. The CDR3 sequence is 15 residues long. Germline loops: CDR1 LGHNA, CDR2 YSLEER. The CDR3 loop reads CASSQENSLQETQYF.

In terms of frequency, this clonotype is medium-sized. The chain recombines TRBV7-9 with TRBJ2-4; the D call from TCRdb, TRBD1, cannot be confirmed without DNA. The CDR3 is made up of 14 amino acids. The germline gives CDR1 SEHNR, CDR2 FQNEAQ (reference sequence). The CDR3 protein is CASSHSPGANIQYF.

This clonotype is called medium-sized based on its frequency. This chain connects TRBV29-1 to TRBJ2-1. Per the germline V gene, CDR1 is SQVTM and CDR2 is ANQGSEA. The CDR3 length is 13 residues. CDR3 sequence reads: CSVVGGSYNEQFF.

This clonotype is medium-sized by frequency. The chain joins TRBV12-3 or TRBV12-4 to TRBJ2-1; TCRdb's assignment of TRBD1 cannot be checked, as there is no DNA. The CDR3 has 18 amino acids. The CDR3 reads CASTLRGVGLSSYNEQFF.

Judged by frequency, this clonotype is medium-sized. The rearrangement joins TRBV7-2 to TRBJ2-1; TCRdb selects TRBD1, and the lack of DNA leaves this call unchecked. The germline V gene has CDR1 SGHTA and CDR2 FQGNSA. This CDR3 is built from 16 residues. This CDR3 reads CASSLALGGLYNEQFF.